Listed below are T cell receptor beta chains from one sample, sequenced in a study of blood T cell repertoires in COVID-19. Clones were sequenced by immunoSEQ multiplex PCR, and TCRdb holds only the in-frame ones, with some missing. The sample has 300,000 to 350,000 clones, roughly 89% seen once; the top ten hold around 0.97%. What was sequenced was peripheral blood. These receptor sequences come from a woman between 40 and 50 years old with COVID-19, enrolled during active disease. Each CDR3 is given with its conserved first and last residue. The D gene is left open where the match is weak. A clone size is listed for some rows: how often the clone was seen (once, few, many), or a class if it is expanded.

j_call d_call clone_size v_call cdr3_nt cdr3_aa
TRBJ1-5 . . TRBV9 TGTGCCAGCAGCGTATACGGGGGGCATCAGCCCCAGCATTTT CASSVYGGHQPQHF
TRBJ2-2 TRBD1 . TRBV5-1 TGCGCCAGCCAAACAGGGGGTAGCCTATCCGGGGAGCTGTTTTTT CASQTGGSLSGELFF
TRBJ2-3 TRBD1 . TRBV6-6 TGTGCCAGCAGTCCTTACCCCGGGACAGGGGATACAGATACGCAGTATTTT CASSPYPGTGDTDTQYF
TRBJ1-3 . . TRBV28 TGTGCCAGCAGTTTAATTCCCCTATTTCGGAGCTGGAGTGCAAACACCATATATTTT CASSLIPLFRSWSANTIYF
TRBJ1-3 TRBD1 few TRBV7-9 TGTGCCAGCAGCTCGTGGACAGGGGCCGACTCTGGAAACACCATATATTTT CASSSWTGADSGNTIYF
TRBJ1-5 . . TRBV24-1 TGTGCCACCAGTGATTTGGGACAGCCGAGCAATCAGCCCCAGCATTTT CATSDLGQPSNQPQHF
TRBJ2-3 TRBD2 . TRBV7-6 TGTGCCAGCAGCTTAGCCCCCGGGACTAGCGGGGGCCCCACAGATACGCAGTATTTT CASSLAPGTSGGPTDTQYF
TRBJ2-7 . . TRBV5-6 TGTGCCAGCAGCTTGGTTCGGTCGCCCCTAATGTACTTC CASSLVRSPLMYF
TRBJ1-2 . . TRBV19 TGTGCCAGTAGTAGGGGAACAGGGAGGGATGGCTACACCTTC CASSRGTGRDGYTF
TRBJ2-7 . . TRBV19 TGTGCCAGTAGGGATAGGGGGAGCTCCTACGAGCAGTACTTC CASRDRGSSYEQYF
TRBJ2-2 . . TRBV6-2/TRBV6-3 TGTGCCAGCAGTCTCCAAACACCCCGGGGGACCGGGGAGCTGTTTTTT CASSLQTPRGTGELFF
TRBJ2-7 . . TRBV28 TGTGCCAGCAGTTTAGTGTCTCGAGTGATGGGCAGCGAGCAGTACTTC CASSLVSRVMGSEQYF
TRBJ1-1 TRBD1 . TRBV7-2 TGTGCCAGCAGCTTACAGGGGGCAAACACTGAAGCTTTCTTT CASSLQGANTEAFF
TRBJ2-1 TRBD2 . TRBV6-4 TGTGCCAGCAGTGACACCGGGACTAGCGAGCAGTTCTTC CASSDTGTSEQFF
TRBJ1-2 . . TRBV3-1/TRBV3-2 TGTGCCAGCAGCCAAGATTGGGCAGGGGGCTACACCTTC CASSQDWAGGYTF
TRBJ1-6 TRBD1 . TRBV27 TGTGCCAGCAGGTTACAGGGGGCCCATAATTCACCCCTCCACTTT CASRLQGAHNSPLHF
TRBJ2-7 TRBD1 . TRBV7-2 TGTGCCAGCAGCCCGGACAGGTCCTCCAACTACGAGCAGTACTTC CASSPDRSSNYEQYF
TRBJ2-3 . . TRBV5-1 TGCGCCAGCACCCAAATGAAATCGCGGGCCTCTAGCACAGATACGCAGTATTTT CASTQMKSRASSTDTQYF
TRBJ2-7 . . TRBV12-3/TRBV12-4 TGTGCCAGCAGTCTTAATACCTACGAGCAGTACTTC CASSLNTYEQYF
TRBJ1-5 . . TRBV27 TGTGCCAGCAGTCCCGAGGTGGCACCCTCGCGGCCCCAGCATTTT CASSPEVAPSRPQHF
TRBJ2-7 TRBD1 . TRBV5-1 TGCGCCAGCAGCTTGGGGCGACAGGGCCGGACCTACGAGCAGTACTTC CASSLGRQGRTYEQYF
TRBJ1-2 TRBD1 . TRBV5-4 TGTGCCAGCAGCCCAGAGGGACAGTCGGCCTATGGCTACACCTTC CASSPEGQSAYGYTF
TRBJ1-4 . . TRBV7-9 TGTGCCAGCAGCTTCGACAGACCAACTAATGAAAAACTGTTTTTT CASSFDRPTNEKLFF
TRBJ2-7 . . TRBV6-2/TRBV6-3 TGTGCCAGCAGTTACGCGAGCTTTTACGAGCAGTACTTC CASSYASFYEQYF
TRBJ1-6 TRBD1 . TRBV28 TGTGCAGGGGGCTTTGATTCACCCCTCCACTTT CAGGFDSPLHF
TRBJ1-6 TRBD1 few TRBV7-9 TGTGCCAGCAGCTTGGGGACAGCCGGGACCCTCCACTTT CASSLGTAGTLHF
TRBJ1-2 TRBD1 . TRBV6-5 TGTGCCAGCAGTTTCACGGACAGGCAAGGCTACACCTTC CASSFTDRQGYTF
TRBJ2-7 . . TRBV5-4 TGTGCCAGCAGCTTGGGGGCCGGGGTCTACGAGCAGTACTTC CASSLGAGVYEQYF
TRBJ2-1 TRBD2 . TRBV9 TGTGCCAGCAGCCCTAGGGTCCTAGCGGGAGTAGATGAGCAGTTCTTC CASSPRVLAGVDEQFF
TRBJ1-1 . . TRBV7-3 TGTGCCAGCAGCTTAAATATAAGGACAGAAGCTTTCTTT CASSLNIRTEAFF
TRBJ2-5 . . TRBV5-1 TGCGCCAGCACCATCCAAGAGACCCAGTACTTC CASTIQETQYF
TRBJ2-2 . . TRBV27 TGTGCCAGCAGTTTCGGGCGACAGGGGGCTAGCGGGAGTATCGGGGAGCTGTTTTTT CASSFGRQGASGSIGELFF
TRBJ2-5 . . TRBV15 TGTGCCACCAGCAGACTCAGGGGAGTGGGCCAGTACTTC CATSRLRGVGQYF
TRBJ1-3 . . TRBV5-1 TGCGCCAGCAGCTTGGGCCAGGCCGCCCCTGGGAGTGGTGGAAACACCATATATTTT CASSLGQAAPGSGGNTIYF
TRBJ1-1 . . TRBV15 TGTGCCACCAGCAGGGGGGGAGAGCTCATGAACACTGAAGCTTTCTTT CATSRGGELMNTEAFF
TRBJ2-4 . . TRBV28 TGTGCCAGCACCCTGGGGCCAGGGCTAGCCAAAAACATTCAGTACTTC CASTLGPGLAKNIQYF
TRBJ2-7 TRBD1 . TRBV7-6 TGTGCCAGCAGCGGCCGACAGGGGTCCTCCTACGAGCAGTACTTC CASSGRQGSSYEQYF
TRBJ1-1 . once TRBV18 TGTGCCAGCTCACCGTTTACAGGGACCACTGAAGCTTTCTTT CASSPFTGTTEAFF
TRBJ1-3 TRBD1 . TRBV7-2 TGTGCCAGCCTGAGGGGGACAGGGAACTCTGGAAACACCATATATTTT CASLRGTGNSGNTIYF
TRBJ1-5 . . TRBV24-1 TGTGCCACCAGTGAGGGAGGTAGGGTTACCAATCAGCCCCAGCATTTT CATSEGGRVTNQPQHF
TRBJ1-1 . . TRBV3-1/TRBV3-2 TGTGCCAGCAGCCCTACCGGCCTCCAGGGCACTGAAGCTTTCTTT CASSPTGLQGTEAFF
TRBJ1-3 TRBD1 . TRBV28 TGTGCCAGCAGTTTGACAGGGTTCGGTAACACCATATATTTT CASSLTGFGNTIYF
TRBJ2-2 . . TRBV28 TGTGCCAGCAGAGGGGGACGGACCGGGGAGCTGTTTTTT CASRGGRTGELFF
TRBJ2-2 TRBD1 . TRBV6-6 TGTGCCAGCAGTTCCTACAGGGGGCTGAACACCGGGGAGCTGTTTTTT CASSSYRGLNTGELFF
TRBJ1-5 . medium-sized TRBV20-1 TGCAGTGCTAGTAATCAGGGGCAATATAGCAATCAGCCCCAGCATTTT CSASNQGQYSNQPQHF
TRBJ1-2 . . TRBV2 TGTGCCAGCAGTTTCGCGGGCGAAGGCTACACCTTC CASSFAGEGYTF
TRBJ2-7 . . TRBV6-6 TGTGCCAGCAGTTACTCGAGGCAAGTACCTGGCGAGCAGTACTTC CASSYSRQVPGEQYF
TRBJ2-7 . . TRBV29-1 TGCAGCGTTGAAGATCCAGTTATCTACGAGCAGTACTTC CSVEDPVIYEQYF
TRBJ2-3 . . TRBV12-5 TGTGCTAGTGGGCTAGGGGGTGGGCCCTCGTATTTT CASGLGGGPSYF
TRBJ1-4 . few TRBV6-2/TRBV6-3 TGTGCCAGCAGCCCCACTGCAACTAATGAAAAACTGTTTTTT CASSPTATNEKLFF
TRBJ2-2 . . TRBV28 TGTGCCAGCAGACGCGGGGTTTGGACCGGGGAGCTGTTTTTT CASRRGVWTGELFF
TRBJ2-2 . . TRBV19 TGTGCCAGTAGTCCCCGTGGGCGCCCCGGGGAGCTGTTTTTT CASSPRGRPGELFF
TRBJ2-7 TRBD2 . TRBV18 TGTGCCAGCTCACCTGGGGGGGGAACCTACGAGCAGTACTTC CASSPGGGTYEQYF
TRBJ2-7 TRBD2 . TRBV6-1 TGTGCCAGCAGTGACGCCGGGGGGGCGGGGCCGACCTACGAGCAGTACTTC CASSDAGGAGPTYEQYF
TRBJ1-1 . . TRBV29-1 TGCAGCGTGGGACACCCAAACACTGAAGCTTTCTTT CSVGHPNTEAFF
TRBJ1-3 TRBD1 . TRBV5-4 TGTGCCAGCAGCGCCGGGACAGGGAGAAACACCATATATTTT CASSAGTGRNTIYF
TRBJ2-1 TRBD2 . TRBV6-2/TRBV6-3 TGTGCCAGCAGCGCCGAACTAGCGAGGGGTGACTACAATGAGCAGTTCTTC CASSAELARGDYNEQFF